This TCR beta chain was sequenced for a study of blood T cell repertoires in COVID-19. As for the study in general: The United States, Italy and Spain provided the acute and convalescent COVID-19 samples.

CDR3 length: 15 amino acids. Trimming shortened V by 5 bases and J by 5 bases, and 18 bases separated the two germline ends. Germline-derived CDR1 and CDR2 are SGHRS and YFSETQ. In the original workflow: Using reference gene primer amplification, nucleated cell counts were estimated. TCRdb keeps only in-frame clones here, not all; method: immunoSEQ multiplex PCR. V, J and clone size reflect that table, while D and trimming were determined from the DNA. Altogether 200,000 or so clones are present, roughly 79% being singletons, with the ten largest covering around 12%. The chain carries TRBV5-1 and TRBJ2-3; D is perhaps TRBD2 (5 bases). This TCR was recovered from a woman older than 75 with COVID-19, enrolled during active disease. What was sequenced was peripheral blood. The CDR3 sequence: CASRISGNSKDTQYF. The CDR3 DNA follows: TGCGCCAGCAGAATTTCGGGGAATAGTAAAGATACGCAGTATTTT.